This T cell receptor (beta chain) was recorded in a study of cytomegalovirus exposure and HLA in healthy donors. General study points: TCR beta chains numbering 164 were designated cytomegalovirus-associated.

In regard to this clone: The antigen is unknown.

V trimming: 5 bases; J trimming: 11 bases; junction bases outside the gene matches: 8. CDR1 and CDR2 from the germline V gene are SEHNR and FQNEAQ (reference sequence). CDR3 length: 12 amino acids. Both 60 Vbeta primers and 13 Jbeta primers went into the PCR. Only in-frame clones appear in the TCRdb table, and some are missing; sequencing was by immunoSEQ multiplex PCR. The sample yields roughly 140,000 clones, over 70% seen once. Sequenced: PBMCs. The chain uses TRBV7-9 and TRBJ1-1; TRBD1 matches 7 bases. This sequence originates from a male donor in good health and CMV-seronegative. DNA for the CDR3: TGTGCCAGCAGCGTCGACAGGGCCCCGGCTTTCTTT. Protein sequence: CASSVDRAPAFF.